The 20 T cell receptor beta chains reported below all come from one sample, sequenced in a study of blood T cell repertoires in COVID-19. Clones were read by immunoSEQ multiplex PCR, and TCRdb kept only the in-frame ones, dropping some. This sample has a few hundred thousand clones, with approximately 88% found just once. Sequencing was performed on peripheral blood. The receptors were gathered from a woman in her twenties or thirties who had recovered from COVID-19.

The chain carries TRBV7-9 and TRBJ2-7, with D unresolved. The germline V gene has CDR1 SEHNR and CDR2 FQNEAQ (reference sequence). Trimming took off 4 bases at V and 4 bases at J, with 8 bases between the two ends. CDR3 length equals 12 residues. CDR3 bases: TGTGCCAGCAGCTATGACATGTACGAGCAGTACTTC. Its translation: CASSYDMYEQYF.

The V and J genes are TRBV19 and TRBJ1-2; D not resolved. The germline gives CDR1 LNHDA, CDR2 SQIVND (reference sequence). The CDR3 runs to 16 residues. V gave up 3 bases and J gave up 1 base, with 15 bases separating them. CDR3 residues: CASSIRETYINYGYTF. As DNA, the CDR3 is TGTGCCAGTAGTATTCGGGAGACATACATTAACTATGGCTACACCTTC. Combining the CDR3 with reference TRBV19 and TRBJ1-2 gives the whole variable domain DGGITQSPKYLFRKEGQNVTLSCEQNLNHDAMYWYRQDPGQGLRLIYYSQIVNDFQKGDIAEGYSVSREKKESFPLTVTSAQKNPTAFYLCASSIRETYINYGYTFGSGTRLTVV.

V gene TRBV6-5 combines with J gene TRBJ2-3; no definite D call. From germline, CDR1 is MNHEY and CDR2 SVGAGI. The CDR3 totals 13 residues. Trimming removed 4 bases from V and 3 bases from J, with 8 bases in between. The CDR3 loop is CASSSGPTDTQYF. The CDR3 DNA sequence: TGTGCCAGCAGTTCCGGTCCTACAGATACGCAGTATTTT.

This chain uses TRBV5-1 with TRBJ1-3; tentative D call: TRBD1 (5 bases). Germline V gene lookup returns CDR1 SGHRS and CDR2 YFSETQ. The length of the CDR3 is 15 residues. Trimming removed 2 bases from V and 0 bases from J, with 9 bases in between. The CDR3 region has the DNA TGCGCCAGCAGCTTAGGGGTTTACTCTGGAAACACCATATATTTT. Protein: CASSLGVYSGNTIYF.

The CDR3 region is CSVELGTGNTEAFF. The CDR3 nucleotides are TGCAGCGTTGAATTGGGGACAGGGAACACTGAAGCTTTCTTT. V is TRBV29-1 and J is TRBJ1-1, with TRBD1 matching over 8 bases. The ends lost 2 bases at V and 1 base at J; junction bases unmatched: 3. Germline CDR1 is SQVTM and CDR2 is ANQGSEA. The CDR3 covers 14 residues. Looking up the rest from reference TRBV29-1 and TRBJ1-1 gives the full variable domain: SAVISQKPSRDICQRGTSLTIQCQVDSQVTMMFWYRQQPGQSLTLIATANQGSEATYESGFVIDKFPISRPNLTFSTLTVSNMSPEDSSIYLCSVELGTGNTEAFFGQGTRLTVV.

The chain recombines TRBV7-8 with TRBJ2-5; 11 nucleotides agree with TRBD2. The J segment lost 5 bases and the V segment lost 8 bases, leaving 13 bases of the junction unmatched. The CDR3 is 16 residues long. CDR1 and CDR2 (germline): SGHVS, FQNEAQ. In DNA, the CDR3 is TGTGCCAGCCTACTAGCGGGGGCATCAAGTTGGGAGACCCAGTACTTC. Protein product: CASLLAGASSWETQYF.

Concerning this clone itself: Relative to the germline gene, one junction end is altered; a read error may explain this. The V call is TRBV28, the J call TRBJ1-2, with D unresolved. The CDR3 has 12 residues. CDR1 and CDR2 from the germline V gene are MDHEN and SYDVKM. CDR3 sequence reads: CASSPLEGAGSF. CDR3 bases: TGTGCCAGCAGTCCGCTGGAGGGTGCGGGGTCTTTC.

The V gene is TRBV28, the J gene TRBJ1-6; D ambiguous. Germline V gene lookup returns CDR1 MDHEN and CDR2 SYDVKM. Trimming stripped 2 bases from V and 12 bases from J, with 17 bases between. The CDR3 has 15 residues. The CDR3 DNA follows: TGTGCCAGCAGTTTAATCGGAAAGAGGGATGAACCCCTCCACTTT. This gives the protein CASSLIGKRDEPLHF.

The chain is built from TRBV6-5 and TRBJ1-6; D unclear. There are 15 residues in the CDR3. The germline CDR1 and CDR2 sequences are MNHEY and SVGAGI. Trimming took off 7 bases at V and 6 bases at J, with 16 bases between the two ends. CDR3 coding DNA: TGTGCCAGCAACGACGGAGGGTTCGGTAATTCACCCCTCCACTTT. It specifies CASNDGGFGNSPLHF.

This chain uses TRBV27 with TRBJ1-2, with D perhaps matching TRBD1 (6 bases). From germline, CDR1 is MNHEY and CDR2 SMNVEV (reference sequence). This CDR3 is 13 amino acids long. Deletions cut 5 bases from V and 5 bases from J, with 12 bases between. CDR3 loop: CASSAHQGYGYTF. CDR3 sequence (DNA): TGTGCCAGCAGTGCTCATCAGGGGTATGGCTACACCTTC.

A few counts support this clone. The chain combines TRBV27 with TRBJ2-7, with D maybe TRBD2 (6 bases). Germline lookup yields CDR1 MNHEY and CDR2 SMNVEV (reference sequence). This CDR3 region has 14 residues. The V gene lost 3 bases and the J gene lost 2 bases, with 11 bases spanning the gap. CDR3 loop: CASSFAREAYEQYF. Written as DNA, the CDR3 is TGTGCCAGCAGTTTTGCCAGGGAGGCCTACGAGCAGTACTTC.

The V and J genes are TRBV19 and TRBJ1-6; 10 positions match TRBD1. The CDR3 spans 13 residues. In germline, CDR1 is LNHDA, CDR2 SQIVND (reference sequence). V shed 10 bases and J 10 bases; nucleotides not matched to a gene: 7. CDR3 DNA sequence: TGTGCCACCAGGGACAGGGGAAGGTCACCCCTCCACTTT. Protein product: CATRDRGRSPLHF.

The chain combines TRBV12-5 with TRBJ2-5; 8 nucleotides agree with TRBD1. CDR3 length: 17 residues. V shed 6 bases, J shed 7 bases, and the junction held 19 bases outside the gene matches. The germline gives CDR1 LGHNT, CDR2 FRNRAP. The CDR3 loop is CASGLGAGGLSELTQYF. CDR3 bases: TGTGCTAGTGGCCTCGGGGCAGGGGGCCTTTCCGAGTTGACCCAGTACTTC.

The CDR3: CAIGGSDYSGNTIYF. The CDR3 coding sequence is TGTGCCATCGGAGGTAGTGACTACTCTGGAAACACCATATATTTT. The chain combines TRBV10-3 with TRBJ1-3; D uncertain. V was shortened by 8 bases and J by 0 bases, with 14 bases between the two germline ends. The V gene's germline CDR1 is ENHRY and CDR2 SYGVKD. CDR3 length: 15 residues.

CDR3 coding DNA: TGTGCCATCAGAGTAGCGGGTGGGGAGCTGTTTTTT. Translated, it gives CAIRVAGGELFF. V gene TRBV6-5 combines with J gene TRBJ2-2; 7 positions agree with TRBD2. Trimming at V came to 10 bases and at J to 8 bases, leaving 7 bases not matched to a gene. Germline V CDR1 and CDR2: MNHEY, SVGAGI. This CDR3 spans 12 amino acids.

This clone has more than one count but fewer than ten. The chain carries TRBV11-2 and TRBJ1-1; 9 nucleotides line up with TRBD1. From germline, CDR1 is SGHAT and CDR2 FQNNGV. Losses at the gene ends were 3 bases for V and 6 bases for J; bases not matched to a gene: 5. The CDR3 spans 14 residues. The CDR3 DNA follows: TGTGCCAGCAGCTTGAGGACAGGGGACGCTGAAGCTTTCTTT. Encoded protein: CASSLRTGDAEAFF.

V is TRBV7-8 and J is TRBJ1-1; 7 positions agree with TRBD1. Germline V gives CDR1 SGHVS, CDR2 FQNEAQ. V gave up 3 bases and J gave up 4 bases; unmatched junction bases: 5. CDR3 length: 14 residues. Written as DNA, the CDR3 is TGTGCCAGCAGCTTTAGACAGGGCAGCACTGAAGCTTTCTTT. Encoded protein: CASSFRQGSTEAFF.

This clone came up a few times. The CDR3 bases are TGCAGTGCTAGTCTTTCTTCTGCACAGGACGAGCAGTACTTC. Translation: CSASLSSAQDEQYF. V is TRBV20-1 and J is TRBJ2-7; D is possibly TRBD1 (5 bases). Per germline, CDR1 DFQATT and CDR2 SNEGSKA (reference sequence). The CDR3 extends over 14 amino acids. Trimming removed 3 bases from V and 5 bases from J, with 17 bases in between.

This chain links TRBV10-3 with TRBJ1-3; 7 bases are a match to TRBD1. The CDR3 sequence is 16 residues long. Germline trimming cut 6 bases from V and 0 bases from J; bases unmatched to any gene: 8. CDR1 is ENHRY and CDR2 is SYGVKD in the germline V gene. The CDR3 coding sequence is TGTGCCATCAGGGCGGACAGGCTGAGCTCTGGAAACACCATATATTTT. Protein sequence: CAIRADRLSSGNTIYF.

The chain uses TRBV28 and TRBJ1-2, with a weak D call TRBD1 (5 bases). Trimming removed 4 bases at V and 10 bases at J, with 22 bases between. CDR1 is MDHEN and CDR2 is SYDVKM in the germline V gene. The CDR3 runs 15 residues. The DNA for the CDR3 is TGTGCCAGCAGTTCCCCTGGGGTCCGGGGGACTCACTACACCTTC. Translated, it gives CASSSPGVRGTHYTF.